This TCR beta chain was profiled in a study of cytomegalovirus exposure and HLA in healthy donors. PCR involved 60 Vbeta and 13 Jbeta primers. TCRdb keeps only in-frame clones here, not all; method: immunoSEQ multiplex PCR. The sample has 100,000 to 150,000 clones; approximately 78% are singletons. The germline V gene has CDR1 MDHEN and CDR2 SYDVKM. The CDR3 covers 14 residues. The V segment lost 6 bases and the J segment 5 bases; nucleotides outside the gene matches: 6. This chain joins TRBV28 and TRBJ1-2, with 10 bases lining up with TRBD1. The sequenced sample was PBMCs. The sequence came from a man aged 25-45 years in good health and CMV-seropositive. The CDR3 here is CASSSGTGAYGYTF. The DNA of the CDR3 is TGTGCCAGCAGCTCCGGGACAGGGGCTTATGGCTACACCTTC.